The 30 T cell receptor beta chains in this list originate from one sample, sequenced in a study of cytomegalovirus exposure and HLA in healthy donors. PCR amplification relied on 60 Vbeta primers (plus 13 Jbeta primers). Sequencing used immunoSEQ multiplex PCR; TCRdb keeps in-frame clones, though not all of them. Among around 100,000 clones, 65% to 75% were seen once, and the ten largest hold around 4.9%. The sequencing sample was made of PBMCs. Source of these receptors: a man aged 25 to 45 in good health and CMV-seropositive.

J is TRBJ2-1 and V is TRBV2, with TRBD1 identical over 7 bases. Germline V gene data show CDR1 as SNHLY and CDR2 as FYNNEI. The CDR3 runs to 12 residues. V lost 4 bases, J lost 6 bases, and 0 bases stayed unmatched. The CDR3 bases are TGTGCCAGCAGTGGGACAGGCAATGAGCAGTTCTTC. Its protein is CASSGTGNEQFF.

This chain links TRBV5-4 with TRBJ2-1, with 9 nucleotides matching TRBD1. Germline V gene data show CDR1 as SGHNT and CDR2 as YYREEE (reference sequence). The V and J ends lost 5 bases and 7 bases, in that order; junction bases with no gene match: 10. CDR3 length equals 15 residues. CDR3 protein: CASSQDRGSANEQFF. Here the CDR3 DNA reads TGTGCCAGCAGTCAAGACAGGGGGTCCGCGAATGAGCAGTTCTTC.

The chain employs TRBV25-1 and TRBJ2-5; a possible D gene is TRBD2 (5 bases). TRBJ2-7 explains the end of the DNA better; the J call may be wrong. The germline V gene encodes CDR1 MGHDK and CDR2 SYGVNS. CDR3 length equals 10 residues. The CDR3 region has the DNA TGTGCCAGCGGACTCTACGAGCAGTACTTC. Its translation: CASGLYEQYF.

Only a few counts were recorded for this clone. The chain carries TRBV29-1 and TRBJ1-1, with a possible D match to TRBD1 (6 bases). This CDR3 is 14 amino acids long. Germline CDR1 reads SQVTM; CDR2 reads ANQGSEA. The V and J ends lost 1 base and 0 bases respectively, with 9 bases between them. DNA of the CDR3: TGCAGCGTTGAAGGCAGGGGTATGAACACTGAAGCTTTCTTT. It specifies CSVEGRGMNTEAFF.

Only a few counts were recorded for this clone. V usage is TRBV6-1 and J usage is TRBJ2-3, with 9 positions matching TRBD2. J lost 6 bases, V lost 7 bases, and 5 bases had no gene match. The length of the CDR3 is 13 residues. Germline CDR1 MNHNS, CDR2 SASEGT. CDR3 amino acids: CASTTSGGDTQYF. Here the CDR3 DNA reads TGTGCCAGCACGACTAGCGGTGGTGATACGCAGTATTTT.

V usage is TRBV5-4 and J usage is TRBJ2-3, with 8 bases lining up with TRBD2. Germline V CDR1 and CDR2: SGHNT, YYREEE (reference sequence). This CDR3 comprises 15 residues. Trimming removed 1 base from V and 1 base from J; junction bases left unmatched: 2. CDR3 DNA: TGTGCCAGCAGCTTGCGGGGGGGCGGCACAGATACGCAGTATTTT. Amino acids: CASSLRGGGTDTQYF.

The chain uses TRBV30 and TRBJ2-5; 9 positions agree with TRBD2. V dropped 2 bases and J dropped 0; count of bases not matched to a gene: 7. CDR3 length: 16 residues. Germline V gene data show CDR1 as GTSNPN and CDR2 as SVGIG (reference sequence). This chain's CDR3 is CAWSLGAGGYQETQYF. In DNA form, the CDR3 reads TGTGCCTGGAGTCTCGGGGCGGGGGGGTACCAAGAGACCCAGTACTTC.

This chain connects TRBV7-6 to TRBJ2-7; 12 bases align to TRBD2. The V gene end was trimmed by 1 base and the J gene end by 2 bases; junction bases not matched to a gene: 3. This CDR3 contains 16 residues. Germline assignment: CDR1 SGHVS and CDR2 FNYEAQ. CDR3 DNA: TGTGCCAGCAGCTTAGACGCTAGCGGGGGGGCCTACGAGCAGTACTTC. Translation: CASSLDASGGAYEQYF.

The rearrangement links TRBV5-5 to TRBJ2-7; possible D gene TRBD1, 6 bases. This CDR3 has 13 residues. With 2 bases removed from V and 5 bases from J, the gap between germline ends came to 11 bases. Germline CDR1 and CDR2: SGHKS and YYEKEE (reference sequence). The CDR3 DNA is TGTGCCAGCAGCTTCAGGGGCTGGGACGAGCAGTACTTC. The encoded protein is CASSFRGWDEQYF. Drawing the rest from reference TRBV5-5 and TRBJ2-7, the complete variable domain is DAGVTQSPTHLIKTRGQQVTLRCSPISGHKSVSWYQQVLGQGPQFIFQYYEKEERGRGNFPDRFSARQFPNYSSELNVNALLLGDSALYLCASSFRGWDEQYFGPGTRLTVT.

This chain links TRBV6-1 with TRBJ2-7; 7 bases match TRBD1. This CDR3 is built from 15 residues. Germline assignment: CDR1 MNHNS and CDR2 SASEGT. With 4 bases clipped from V and 7 bases from J, the junction kept 13 bases outside the gene matches. CDR3 in amino acids: CASSVRSGRGFEQYF. The DNA for the CDR3 is TGTGCCAGCAGTGTACGTTCGGGCAGGGGGTTTGAGCAGTACTTC.

The V and J genes are TRBV28 and TRBJ2-7, with D possibly being TRBD1 (8 bases). From germline, CDR1 is MDHEN and CDR2 SYDVKM. The V and J ends lost 2 bases and 5 bases respectively, with 13 bases between them. The CDR3 is 14 residues long. The CDR3 DNA follows: TGTGCCAGCAGTTTACTTACAGGGGGGGACGAGCAGTACTTC. Translation: CASSLLTGGDEQYF.

A single count supports this clone. The chain carries TRBV15 and TRBJ1-3, with D hard to call. The CDR3 extends over 16 amino acids. The V end lost 0 bases, the J end lost 0 bases, and 9 bases lay between the germline ends. CDR1 is LNHNV and CDR2 is YYDKDF in the germline V gene (reference sequence). The CDR3 DNA follows: TGTGCCACCAGCAGAGAAATCGGTAGCTCTGGAAACACCATATATTTT. It translates to CATSREIGSSGNTIYF.

The rearrangement links TRBV4-3 to TRBJ1-2; no clear D gene. Germline V gene data show CDR1 as LGHNA and CDR2 as YSLEER. Trimming cost V 1 base and J 6 bases, with 12 bases left between them. This CDR3 region has 14 residues. The CDR3 DNA reads as TGCGCCAGCAGCCAAGTCTCATACGGGAATGGCTACACCTTC. Its protein product is CASSQVSYGNGYTF.

The chain couples TRBV27 to TRBJ2-7, with 8 positions matching TRBD1. Per the germline V gene, CDR1 is MNHEY and CDR2 is SMNVEV (reference sequence). V gave up 4 bases and J gave up 3 bases; unmatched junction bases: 8. The CDR3 has 15 residues. CDR3 sequence (DNA): TGTGCCAGCAGTTCAGAGCGGACAGGGTTCTACGAGCAGTACTTC. Protein product: CASSSERTGFYEQYF.

The rearrangement joins TRBV5-4 to TRBJ2-3; 11 bases fit TRBD2. The germline gives CDR1 SGHNT, CDR2 YYREEE (reference sequence). The CDR3 has 17 amino acids. Trimming at V came to 2 bases and at J to 3 bases, leaving 8 bases not matched to a gene. This CDR3 is CASSFASGGRGTDTQYF. The CDR3, as DNA: TGTGCCAGCAGCTTCGCTAGCGGGGGGCGAGGGACAGATACGCAGTATTTT. Drawing the rest from reference TRBV5-4 and TRBJ2-3, the complete variable domain is ETGVTQSPTHLIKTRGQQVTLRCSSQSGHNTVSWYQQALGQGPQFIFQYYREEENGRGNFPPRFSGLQFPNYSSELNVNALELDDSALYLCASSFASGGRGTDTQYFGPGTRLTVL.

V usage is TRBV27 and J usage is TRBJ1-2; TRBD1 might be the D (5 bases). V lost 3 bases and J lost 6, with 11 bases in between. This CDR3 contains 13 residues. The V gene's germline CDR1 is MNHEY and CDR2 SMNVEV (reference sequence). This CDR3 reads CASSLGGGDGYTF. Here the CDR3 DNA reads TGTGCCAGCAGTTTGGGCGGGGGGGATGGCTACACCTTC.

The chain uses TRBV19 and TRBJ2-7, with 7 bases that match TRBD2. CDR1 and CDR2 from the germline V gene are LNHDA and SQIVND (reference sequence). The CDR3 totals 14 residues. The junction had 4 bases not matched to a gene; V was cut back by 2 bases and J by 3 bases. The CDR3 here is CASSIRTSVYEQYF. The DNA for the CDR3 is TGTGCCAGTAGTATACGGACTAGTGTCTACGAGCAGTACTTC.

This chain's CDR3 is CASSMAGAAGYEQYF. The CDR3 nucleotides are TGTGCCAGTAGTATGGCAGGGGCCGCCGGGTATGAGCAGTACTTC. This chain connects TRBV19 to TRBJ2-7, with D maybe TRBD1 (6 bases). Trimming took off 3 bases at V and 7 bases at J, with 19 bases between the two ends. CDR3 length: 15 residues. The germline gives CDR1 LNHDA, CDR2 SQIVND (reference sequence).

The chain joins TRBV7-2 to TRBJ2-7; D gene uncertain. Trimming removed 6 bases at V and 0 bases at J, with 9 bases between. This CDR3 is built from 13 residues. Germline V gives CDR1 SGHTA, CDR2 FQGNSA. The CDR3 spells CASRESSSYEQYF. CDR3 DNA: TGTGCCAGCAGGGAGTCTAGCTCCTACGAGCAGTACTTC. Combining the CDR3 with reference TRBV7-2 and TRBJ2-7 gives the whole variable domain GAGVSQSPSNKVTEKGKDVELRCDPISGHTALYWYRQSLGQGLEFLIYFQGNSAPDKSGLPSDRFSAERTGGSVSTLTIQRTQQEDSAVYLCASRESSSYEQYFGPGTRLTVT.

This chain links TRBV19 with TRBJ2-2; unclear D gene. Germline values: CDR1 LNHDA, CDR2 SQIVND (reference sequence). Trimming removed 8 bases at V and 5 bases at J, with 6 bases between. This CDR3 is built from 11 residues. Written as DNA, the CDR3 is TGTGCCAGTGGGCCTACCGGGGAGCTGTTTTTT. Its translation: CASGPTGELFF. The full variable domain, completed using reference TRBV19 and TRBJ2-2, is DGGITQSPKYLFRKEGQNVTLSCEQNLNHDAMYWYRQDPGQGLRLIYYSQIVNDFQKGDIAEGYSVSREKKESFPLTVTSAQKNPTAFYLCASGPTGELFFGEGSRLTVL.

This clone was found once. V usage is TRBV19 and J usage is TRBJ2-5; no reliable D call. Germline V CDR1 and CDR2: LNHDA, SQIVND (reference sequence). The CDR3 runs 14 residues. Trimming stripped 10 bases from V and 0 bases from J, with 15 bases between. In nucleotides, the CDR3 is TGTGCCACGGCGCTCCAGGTGAACCAAGAGACCCAGTACTTC. The encoded protein is CATALQVNQETQYF.

The chain has TRBV2 and TRBJ2-7; 7 nucleotides align to TRBD1. The CDR3 runs 14 residues. With 5 bases clipped from V and 4 bases from J, the junction kept 8 bases outside the gene matches. Germline CDR1 and CDR2: SNHLY and FYNNEI. CDR3 nucleotide sequence: TGTGCCAGCAGTTACGCCGGGACAGATTACGAGCAGTACTTC. This translates into CASSYAGTDYEQYF. The complete variable domain, with remaining parts taken from reference TRBV2 and TRBJ2-7, reads EPEVTQTPSHQVTQMGQEVILRCVPISNHLYFYWYRQILGQKVEFLVSFYNNEISEKSEIFDDQFSVERPDGSNFTLKIRSTKLEDSAMYFCASSYAGTDYEQYFGPGTRLTVT.

This clone has more than one count but fewer than ten. The chain has TRBV6-6 and TRBJ2-1; 9 nucleotides align to TRBD2. The CDR3 spans 15 residues. V was clipped by 6 bases and J by 6 bases; unmatched bases: 9. CDR1 is MNHNY, CDR2 SVGAGI, per germline (reference sequence). The DNA for the CDR3 is TGTGCCAGCAGGGGTGGGGAGCGGGGGGTCAATGAGCAGTTCTTC. Amino acids: CASRGGERGVNEQFF.

J is TRBJ1-1 and V is TRBV28; D is possibly TRBD1 (5 bases). V was clipped by 1 base and J by 10 bases, with 13 bases between them. The germline V gene has CDR1 MDHEN and CDR2 SYDVKM. The CDR3 covers 13 residues. CDR3 residues: CASSLSIPGGAFF. Here the CDR3 DNA reads TGTGCCAGCAGTTTATCAATTCCGGGGGGAGCTTTCTTT.

The rearrangement joins TRBV7-2 to TRBJ1-1, with 7 bases matching TRBD1. Germline V gene data show CDR1 as SGHTA and CDR2 as FQGNSA. J was trimmed by 2 bases and V by 7 bases; bases with no gene match: 13. CDR3 length: 16 residues. This CDR3 is CASTSDWQGGNTEAFF. DNA for the CDR3: TGTGCCAGCACCTCCGACTGGCAGGGGGGTAACACTGAAGCTTTCTTT.

This clone was found a few times. The chain joins TRBV14 to TRBJ2-1; D is unresolved. Trimming stripped 4 bases from V and 4 bases from J, with 11 bases between. The length of the CDR3 is 14 residues. Germline assignment: CDR1 SGHDN and CDR2 FVKESK. The CDR3 bases are TGTGCCAGCAGCCCCAGTTTCAGTTACAATGAGCAGTTCTTC. The encoded protein is CASSPSFSYNEQFF.

This clone was counted only a few times. V usage is TRBV5-4 and J usage is TRBJ2-7; D might be TRBD1 (6 bases). Trimming removed 2 bases from V and 7 bases from J, with 10 bases in between. The germline CDR1 and CDR2 sequences are SGHNT and YYREEE (reference sequence). The CDR3 is 12 residues long. The chain's CDR3 is CASSFDDREQYF. CDR3 sequence (DNA): TGTGCCAGCAGCTTCGACGACAGGGAGCAGTACTTC.

The V and J genes are TRBV29-1 and TRBJ1-2; 7 nucleotides line up with TRBD1. Germline lookup yields CDR1 SQVTM and CDR2 ANQGSEA. This CDR3 is built from 11 residues. V lost 4 bases, J lost 4 bases, and 0 bases stayed unmatched. CDR3 sequence (DNA): TGCAGCGTTGGGACAGGCTATGGCTACACCTTC. Its translation is CSVGTGYGYTF.

This clone occurred a few times. The J gene is TRBJ1-2, the V gene TRBV28; TRBD1 aligns across 7 bases. Germline-derived CDR1 and CDR2 are MDHEN and SYDVKM. V was pared by 6 bases and J by 8 bases, with 9 bases of the junction left unmatched. The CDR3 is 13 amino acids. The CDR3 spells CASSPQGVGGYTF. The CDR3 nucleotides read TGTGCCAGCAGCCCGCAGGGGGTGGGAGGCTACACCTTC.

V and J are TRBV2 and TRBJ1-2; TRBD1 is a possible D gene (5 bases). The CDR3 consists of 15 residues. Germline CDR1 is SNHLY and CDR2 is FYNNEI. Trimming removed 8 bases at V and 4 bases at J, with 20 bases between. The CDR3 spells CASLPGLGQRYGYTF. CDR3 bases: TGTGCCAGCCTACCCGGCCTGGGGCAGCGCTATGGCTACACCTTC.